This T cell receptor (beta chain) appears in the sequencing data of a study of graft-versus-host responses after intestinal transplantation. Looking at the study overall: Induction with anti-thymocyte globulin, then tacrolimus and steroids for 2 to 3 years, was given to all recipients.

Plating combined approximately 200,000 CFSE-labeled responder cells with approximately 200,000 irradiated, violet-dye-labeled stimulator cells. Following the reaction, CD3+CD4+ and CD3+CD8+ responders that were proliferating and CFSE-low underwent sorting. General study results and limits: Allografts from individuals with graft-donor T cell macrochimerism displayed high graft-versus-host to host-versus-graft clonal ratios.

This clone has just a few counts. A read error may produce the germline difference seen at one junction end. The protocol was immunoSEQ multiplex PCR, while the TCRdb copy is restricted to in-frame clones and leaves out a portion. The sample holds about 7,000 clones; roughly 31% are singletons and the top ten take approximately 5.9%. The CDR3 consists of 14 residues. Material: alloreactive CD8+ T cells from a mixed lymphocyte reaction culture, obtained before transplantation. Subset here: CFSE-low proliferating T cells sorted from roughly six-day pre-transplant mixed lymphocyte reaction (GvH or HvG direction). This TCR was sampled from a human patient who was an organ donor for intestinal transplantation. The gene calls are TRBV5-3 and TRBJ1-1; a weak D match, TRBD1 (6 bases). TRBV5-3 is an ORF, and what it does is uncertain. CDR3 sequence (DNA): TGTGCCAGCAGCTATTGGTCAGGGGCAAATGAAGCTTTCTTT. Amino acids: CASSYWSGANEAFF.